The entry that follows covers one TCR beta chain sequence. What it recognizes is unknown. These patients had recovered from COVID-19 ranging mild to severe. CDR1 and CDR2 (germline): MNHEY, SVGAGI. This CDR3 is 13 amino acids long. Trimming stripped 5 bases from V and 5 bases from J, with 7 bases between. These data come from a study of CD4 T cell repertoires in COVID-19. Study-wide findings and caveats: SARS-CoV and/or HKU1 spike cultures shared between 7 and 25% of SARS-CoV-2 clonotypes. Several top expanded SARS-CoV-2-reactive clonotypes were shared by two or three memory subsets.

Clones were read by immunoSEQ multiplex PCR, and TCRdb kept only the in-frame ones, dropping some. This table holds over 75,000 clones, roughly 85% found once. The clonotype was recovered from a human donor who had COVID-19. The chain uses TRBV6-5 and TRBJ1-6; D is unresolved. Specimen: CD4+ T cells from peripheral blood, collected after recovery from COVID-19. DNA for the CDR3: TGTGCCAGCAGTATCGAGAATAATTCACCCCTCCACTTT. This sequence encodes CASSIENNSPLHF.